One sample yielded the 9 T cell receptor beta chains listed below, sequenced in a study of T cells expressing NK-cell markers. TCRdb re-called the 5' RACE reads and shows each CDR3 protein once, DNA omitted. The listing contains about 440,000 distinct CDR3 sequences. Sequencing was carried out using blood T cells: a sorted CD56 or NKG2C T cell subset, CD4+ or CD8+ T cells, or bulk PBMC T cells (not recorded which). These receptors came from a woman between 18 and 75 years old in good health.

The rearrangement joins TRBV4-2 to TRBJ2-1; without DNA, the TCRdb call of TRBD1 cannot be checked. This CDR3 has 19 amino acids. In germline, CDR1 is LGHNA, CDR2 YNFKEQ. CDR3 loop: CASSTPRQGSTSSYNEQFF.

The CDR3: CASSLDQGGTDTQYF. The V call is TRBV5-4, the J call TRBJ2-3; TCRdb's assignment of TRBD1 cannot be checked, as there is no DNA. Germline loops: CDR1 SGHNT, CDR2 YYREEE (reference sequence). The CDR3 spans 15 residues.

The chain couples TRBV14 to TRBJ2-2; TCRdb designates TRBD2, a call that cannot be tested without DNA. The CDR3 runs 15 residues. Germline CDR1 and CDR2: SGHDN and FVKESK. Here the CDR3 reads CASSSKLASTGELFF.

The chain couples TRBV2 to TRBJ2-3; the TCRdb call, TRBD1, lacks DNA for checking. CDR3 length: 15 amino acids. Germline CDR1 is SNHLY and CDR2 is FYNNEI. This CDR3 is CASSEALTGTDTQYF. The full variable domain, completed using reference TRBV2 and TRBJ2-3, is EPEVTQTPSHQVTQMGQEVILRCVPISNHLYFYWYRQILGQKVEFLVSFYNNEISEKSEIFDDQFSVERPDGSNFTLKIRSTKLEDSAMYFCASSEALTGTDTQYFGPGTRLTVL.

J is TRBJ1-1 and V is TRBV29-1; the TRBD1 assignment by TCRdb is unverifiable without DNA. This CDR3 is built from 13 residues. From germline, CDR1 is SQVTM and CDR2 ANQGSEA. CDR3 sequence reads: CSVDIGGNTEAFF.

The J gene is TRBJ1-5, the V gene TRBV6-6; TCRdb proposes TRBD1, but this gene call is untestable without DNA. The CDR3 totals 13 residues. Germline V gene data show CDR1 as MNHNY and CDR2 as SVGAGI (reference sequence). The CDR3: CASIKTGAQPQHF.

V usage is TRBV27 and J usage is TRBJ2-6; TCRdb calls TRBD1, which cannot be checked without DNA. Germline CDR1 MNHEY, CDR2 SMNVEV (reference sequence). The CDR3 is made up of 15 amino acids. The chain's CDR3 is CASRVGGAGANVLTF.

The rearrangement joins TRBV5-1 to TRBJ1-2; the TCRdb call, TRBD1, lacks DNA for checking. The CDR3 length is 15 residues. CDR1 is SGHRS and CDR2 is YFSETQ in the germline V gene. The CDR3 reads CASSWRGQESYGYTF.

This chain connects TRBV5-1 to TRBJ1-3. This CDR3 comprises 15 residues. CDR1 and CDR2 (germline): SGHRS, YFSETQ. CDR3 in amino acids: CASSLERISGNTIYF.